These 12 T cell receptor beta chains came from one sample sequenced in a study of T cell changes during pregnancy in multiple sclerosis (dated by TCRdb to between 2019 and 2020). Library method: the immunoSEQ multiplex PCR assay. TCRdb re-hosts the immuneACCESS table, in-frame sequences only. Its copies lack some clones; in the studies checked, an unresolved V gene accounts for under half of them, and the cause for the rest is not known. The sample includes approximately 71,000 clones, with around 90% observed a single time. The ten biggest clones cover roughly 1.1% of the sample. Here the sequenced sample was peripheral blood, taken in the third trimester of pregnancy. The receptors originated from a female donor with multiple sclerosis, enrolled in a pregnancy study.

The chain employs TRBV11-3 and TRBJ2-2; 9 bases are shared with TRBD2. This CDR3 comprises 15 residues. With V trimmed by 3 bases and J by 6 bases, 5 bases remained unmatched. CDR1 is SGHNT and CDR2 is YENEEA in the germline V gene. The CDR3 reads CASSFGTSRAGELFF. The DNA of the CDR3 is TGTGCCAGCAGCTTTGGGACTAGCAGGGCCGGGGAGCTGTTTTTT. The full variable domain, with the rest looked up from reference TRBV11-3 and TRBJ2-2, is EAGVVQSPRYKIIEKKQPVAFWCNPISGHNTLYWYLQNLGQGPELLIRYENEEAVDDSQLPKDRFSAERLKGVDSTLKIQPAELGDSAVYLCASSFGTSRAGELFFGEGSRLTVL.

V gene TRBV20-1 combines with J gene TRBJ1-1; D unresolved. CDR1 is DFQATT, CDR2 SNEGSKA, per germline (reference sequence). Between the trimmed V and J ends, which lost 6 bases and 5 bases, there was a span of 10 bases. The CDR3 covers 11 residues. This CDR3 reads CSALRVTEAFF. The CDR3 DNA follows: TGCAGTGCCCTTCGCGTGACTGAAGCTTTCTTT.

The chain recombines TRBV7-3 with TRBJ2-1; the D gene is possibly TRBD1 (7 bases). Looked up from germline, CDR1 is SGHTA and CDR2 is FQGTGA. V was clipped by 2 bases and J by 9 bases, with 14 bases between them. The CDR3 length is 14 residues. CDR3 residues: CASSLLLQGGEQFF. DNA of the CDR3: TGTGCCAGCAGCTTACTACTCCAGGGGGGTGAGCAGTTCTTC. The variable domain in full, completed from reference TRBV7-3 and TRBJ2-1, reads GAGVSQTPSNKVTEKGKYVELRCDPISGHTALYWYRQSLGQGPEFLIYFQGTGAADDSGLPNDRFFAVRPEGSVSTLKIQRTERGDSAVYLCASSLLLQGGEQFFGPGTRLTVL.

V gene TRBV5-1 combines with J gene TRBJ2-2; 8 bases map to TRBD2. Germline V gives CDR1 SGHRS, CDR2 YFSETQ. The CDR3 is made up of 15 amino acids. V gave up 6 bases and J gave up 7 bases; unmatched junction bases: 11. The CDR3 reads CASNGQAGVIGELFF. CDR3 bases: TGCGCCAGCAATGGTCAAGCGGGAGTAATCGGGGAGCTGTTTTTT. The variable domain in full, with the rest retrieved from reference TRBV5-1 and TRBJ2-2, is KAGVTQTPRYLIKTRGQQVTLSCSPISGHRSVSWYQQTPGQGLQFLFEYFSETQRNKGNFPGRFSGRQFSNSRSEMNVSTLELGDSALYLCASNGQAGVIGELFFGEGSRLTVL.

The rearrangement joins TRBV2 to TRBJ1-1; D perhaps matches TRBD1 (6 bases). Trimming pared 7 bases from V and 5 bases from J, leaving 17 bases between. The length of the CDR3 is 14 residues. CDR1 is SNHLY and CDR2 is FYNNEI in the germline V gene. The CDR3 DNA reads as TGTGCCAGCATTCCAAGGGGAAGGGGGACTGAAGCTTTCTTT. Translated, it gives CASIPRGRGTEAFF. Full variable domain (missing parts from reference TRBV2 and TRBJ1-1): EPEVTQTPSHQVTQMGQEVILRCVPISNHLYFYWYRQILGQKVEFLVSFYNNEISEKSEIFDDQFSVERPDGSNFTLKIRSTKLEDSAMYFCASIPRGRGTEAFFGQGTRLTVV.

This clone appeared a single time. V gene TRBV25-1 combines with J gene TRBJ1-1, with no clear D. V lost 10 bases and J lost 12, with 15 bases in between. This CDR3 contains 10 residues. Germline V lookup: CDR1 MGHDK, CDR2 SYGVNS. The CDR3 sequence: CATIREKTFF. CDR3 DNA: TGTGCCACCATCCGGGAAAAAACTTTCTTT.

The chain uses TRBV6-4 and TRBJ2-1; D unclear. Deletions cut 5 bases from V and 6 bases from J, with 11 bases between. Germline lookup yields CDR1 MRHNA and CDR2 SNTAGT. The CDR3 is 13 residues long. The CDR3, as DNA: TGTGCCAGCAGTACCTCTAGTGCCAATGAGCAGTTCTTC. It specifies CASSTSSANEQFF.

This clone was observed a few times. The chain recombines TRBV9 with TRBJ2-2, with unresolved D. The CDR3 consists of 10 residues. V was trimmed by 3 bases and J by 9 bases, leaving 3 bases between them. Per germline, CDR1 SGDLS and CDR2 YYNGEE. The CDR3 coding sequence is TGTGCCAGCAGCGGTAGGGAGCTGTTTTTT. Its translation is CASSGRELFF.

The chain links TRBV5-6 to TRBJ1-2; D not resolved. CDR3 length: 14 residues. In germline, CDR1 is SGHDT, CDR2 YYEEEE. V lost 1 base and J lost 8, with 15 bases in between. The CDR3 reads CASSLTGEGGGYTF. The CDR3 nucleotides are TGTGCCAGCAGCTTGACCGGGGAGGGCGGAGGCTACACCTTC. Full variable domain (rest looked up from reference TRBV5-6 and TRBJ1-2): DAGVTQSPTHLIKTRGQQVTLRCSPKSGHDTVSWYQQALGQGPQFIFQYYEEEERQRGNFPDRFSGHQFPNYSSELNVNALLLGDSALYLCASSLTGEGGGYTFGSGTRLTVV.

This chain connects TRBV7-3 to TRBJ2-2; the D gene is possibly TRBD1 (5 bases). Trimming pared 4 bases from V and 4 bases from J, leaving 7 bases between. Per the germline V gene, CDR1 is SGHTA and CDR2 is FQGTGA. This CDR3 comprises 13 residues. This chain's CDR3 is CASSYRSTGELFF. In DNA, the CDR3 is TGTGCCAGCAGCTACAGGAGCACCGGGGAGCTGTTTTTT.

V usage is TRBV28 and J usage is TRBJ2-3; D is possibly TRBD1 (6 bases). The CDR3 is 15 residues long. Germline V gene sequence: CDR1 MDHEN, CDR2 SYDVKM. V shed 5 bases and J shed 2 bases, with 14 bases lying between them. The CDR3 bases are TGTGCCAGCAGTCCTGTCGGACAGAACACAGATACGCAGTATTTT. Translated, it gives CASSPVGQNTDTQYF.

V and J are TRBV4-1 and TRBJ2-7; the match to TRBD1 covers 9 bases. This CDR3 is 15 amino acids long. The ends lost 5 bases at V and 2 bases at J; junction bases unmatched: 7. The germline CDR1 and CDR2 sequences are MGHRA and YSYEKL. The CDR3 loop is CASSFRQGVTYEQYF. The CDR3 DNA reads as TGCGCCAGCAGCTTCCGACAGGGGGTGACCTACGAGCAGTACTTC.